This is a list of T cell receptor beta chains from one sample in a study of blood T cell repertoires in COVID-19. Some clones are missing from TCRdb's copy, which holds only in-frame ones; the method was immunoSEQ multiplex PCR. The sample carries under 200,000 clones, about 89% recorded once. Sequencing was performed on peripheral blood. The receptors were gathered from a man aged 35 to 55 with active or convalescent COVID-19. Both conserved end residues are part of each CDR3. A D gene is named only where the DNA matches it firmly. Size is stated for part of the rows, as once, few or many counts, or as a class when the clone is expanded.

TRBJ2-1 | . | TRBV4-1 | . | CASSPANGEQFF | TGCGCCAGCAGCCCCGCAAACGGTGAGCAGTTCTTC
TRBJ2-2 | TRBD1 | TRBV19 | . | CASRPPGQGNSGELFF | TGTGCCAGTAGACCTCCGGGACAGGGCAATTCCGGGGAGCTGTTTTTT
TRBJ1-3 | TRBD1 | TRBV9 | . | CASSVETGGLSGNTIYF | TGTGCCAGCAGCGTAGAAACAGGGGGACTTTCTGGAAACACCATATATTTT
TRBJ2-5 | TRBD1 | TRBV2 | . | CASTEDRYQETQYF | TGTGCCAGCACCGAGGACAGGTATCAAGAGACCCAGTACTTC
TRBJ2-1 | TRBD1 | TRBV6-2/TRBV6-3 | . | CASSRVGTGEFF | TGTGCCAGCAGTCGCGTCGGGACAGGGGAGTTCTTC
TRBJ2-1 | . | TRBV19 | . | CASSIIAETSYNEQFF | TGTGCCAGTAGTATCATAGCGGAAACTAGCTACAATGAGCAGTTCTTC
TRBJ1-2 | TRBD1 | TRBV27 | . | CASSSTGDRERRYYGYTF | TGTGCCAGCAGTTCCACAGGGGACAGGGAACGTCGATACTATGGCTACACCTTC
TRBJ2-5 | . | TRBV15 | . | CATSRDDLAQETQYF | TGTGCCACCAGCAGAGATGATTTGGCCCAAGAGACCCAGTACTTC
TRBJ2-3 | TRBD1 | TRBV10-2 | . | CASSEPGQGVTDTQYF | TGCGCCAGCAGTGAGCCGGGACAGGGGGTAACAGATACGCAGTATTTT
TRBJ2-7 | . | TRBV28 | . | CASSLAGYEQYF | TGTGCCAGCAGTTTAGCAGGGTACGAGCAGTACTTC
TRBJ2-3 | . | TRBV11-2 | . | CASSFNGGQRDTQYF | TGTGCCAGCAGCTTTAACGGGGGGCAGAGAGATACGCAGTATTTT
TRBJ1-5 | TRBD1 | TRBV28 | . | CASSSRRTGERQPQHF | TGTGCCAGCAGTTCCCGTAGGACAGGGGAAAGGCAGCCCCAGCATTTT
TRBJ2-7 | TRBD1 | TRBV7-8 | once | CASSLGQGVSYEQYF | TGTGCCAGCAGCTTAGGGCAGGGGGTATCCTACGAGCAGTACTTC
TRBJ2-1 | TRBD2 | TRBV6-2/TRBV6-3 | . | CASSYNWRGDYYNEQFF | TGTGCCAGCAGTTACAACTGGCGGGGGGACTACTACAATGAGCAGTTCTTC
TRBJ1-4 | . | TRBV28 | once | CASSKRATNEKLFF | TGTGCCAGCAGCAAGCGAGCAACTAATGAAAAACTGTTTTTT
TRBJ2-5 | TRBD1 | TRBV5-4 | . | CASSPTGNKETQYF | TGTGCCAGCAGCCCGACAGGGAATAAGGAGACCCAGTACTTC
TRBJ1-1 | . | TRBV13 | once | CASNQGWRNTEAFF | TGTGCCAGCAATCAGGGATGGAGAAACACTGAAGCTTTCTTT
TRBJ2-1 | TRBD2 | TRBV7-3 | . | CASSLGVSGAHNEQFF | TGTGCCAGCAGCCTGGGGGTGAGCGGGGCCCACAATGAGCAGTTCTTC
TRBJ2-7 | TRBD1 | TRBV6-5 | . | CASSYTGQGWNEQYF | TGTGCCAGCAGTTATACCGGACAGGGATGGAACGAGCAGTACTTC
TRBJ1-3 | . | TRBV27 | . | CASSSGGYGNTIYF | TGTGCCAGCTCTTCCGGGGGATATGGAAACACCATATATTTT
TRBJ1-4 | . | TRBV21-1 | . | CARPPLGRSREKLFF | TGTGCCAGGCCCCCCCTCGGCAGGTCAAGGGAAAAACTGTTTTTT
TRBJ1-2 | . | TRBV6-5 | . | CASSWDTNYGYTF | TGTGCCAGCAGCTGGGACACCAACTATGGCTACACCTTC
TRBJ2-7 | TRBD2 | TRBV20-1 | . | CSASRGGANYEQYF | TGCAGTGCTAGTCGCGGGGGGGCAAATTACGAGCAGTACTTC
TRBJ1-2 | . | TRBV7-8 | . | CASSPSWTAPYGYTF | TGTGCCAGCAGCCCATCATGGACAGCCCCCTATGGCTACACCTTC
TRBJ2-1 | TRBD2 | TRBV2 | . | CASSGRTSGGSQFF | TGTGCCAGCAGTGGCAGGACTAGCGGGGGTTCCCAGTTCTTC
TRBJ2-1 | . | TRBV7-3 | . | CASSLALSSYNEQFF | TGTGCCAGCAGCTTAGCCCTTAGCTCCTACAATGAGCAGTTCTTC
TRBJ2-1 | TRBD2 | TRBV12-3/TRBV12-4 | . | CAIQLAGGNEQFF | TGTGCCATCCAACTAGCGGGGGGTAATGAGCAGTTCTTC
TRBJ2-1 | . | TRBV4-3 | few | CASSQDLLRDSYNEQFF | TGCGCCAGCAGCCAAGACCTCCTACGGGACTCCTACAATGAGCAGTTCTTC
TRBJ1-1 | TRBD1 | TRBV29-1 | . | CSVVTGAGNTEAFF | TGCAGCGTTGTTACAGGGGCAGGGAACACTGAAGCTTTCTTT
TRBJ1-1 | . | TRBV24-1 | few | CATSDRRGGATEAFF | TGTGCCACCAGTGACCGCCGCGGGGGCGCCACTGAAGCTTTCTTT
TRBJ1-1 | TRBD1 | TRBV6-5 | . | CASSYRGQGNTEAFF | TGTGCCAGCAGTTACAGGGGACAGGGGAACACTGAAGCTTTCTTT
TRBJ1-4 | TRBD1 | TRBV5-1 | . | CASSNRPRGQREKLFF | TGCGCCAGCAGCAACCGACCCAGGGGGCAGAGGGAAAAACTGTTTTTT
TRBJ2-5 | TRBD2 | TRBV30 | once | CAWARLAVQETQYF | TGTGCCTGGGCTCGACTAGCGGTACAAGAGACCCAGTACTTC
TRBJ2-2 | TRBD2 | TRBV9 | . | CARSGGGRGSLGNTGELFF | TGTGCCCGCAGCGGCGGGGGGAGGGGCTCTTTAGGGAACACCGGGGAGCTGTTTTTT
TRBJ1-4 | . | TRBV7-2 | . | CASSLAARGGNEKLFF | TGTGCCAGCAGCTTAGCGGCCAGGGGCGGTAATGAAAAACTGTTTTTT
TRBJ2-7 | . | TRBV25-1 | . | CASSDRLTAQYF | TGTGCCAGCAGTGACAGGTTAACTGCGCAGTACTTC
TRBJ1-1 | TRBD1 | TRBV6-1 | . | CASSEADRAELNTEAFF | TGTGCCAGCAGTGAAGCGGACAGGGCTGAGCTGAACACTGAAGCTTTCTTT
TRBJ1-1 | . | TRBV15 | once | CATSRHLNTEAFF | TGTGCCACCAGCAGACACTTAAACACTGAAGCTTTCTTT
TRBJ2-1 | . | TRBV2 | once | CASRESAGLNNEQFF | TGTGCCAGCAGGGAAAGTGCGGGCCTGAACAATGAGCAGTTCTTC
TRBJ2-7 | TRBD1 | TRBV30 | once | CAWSRDRGSEQYF | TGTGCCTGGAGCCGGGACAGGGGTAGCGAGCAGTACTTC
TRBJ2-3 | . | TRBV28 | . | CAARPLGGADTQYF | TGTGCCGCCAGGCCGCTGGGAGGAGCAGATACGCAGTATTTT
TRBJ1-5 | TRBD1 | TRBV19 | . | CASSIINRGLHQPQHF | TGTGCCAGTAGTATAATCAACAGGGGGTTGCATCAGCCCCAGCATTTT
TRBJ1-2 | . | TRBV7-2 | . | CASSTQGSLQSGYTF | TGTGCCAGCAGCACTCAGGGGTCCCTTCAGAGTGGCTACACCTTC
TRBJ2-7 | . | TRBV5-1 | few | CASSLQRGTYEQYF | TGCGCCAGCAGCCTGCAGAGAGGGACCTACGAGCAGTACTTC
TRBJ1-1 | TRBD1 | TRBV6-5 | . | CATRQGGGNTEAFF | TGTGCCACAAGACAGGGGGGCGGGAACACTGAAGCTTTCTTT
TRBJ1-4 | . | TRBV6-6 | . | CASTTPADEKLFF | TGTGCCAGCACCACACCCGCCGATGAAAAACTGTTTTTT
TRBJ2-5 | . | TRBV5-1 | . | CASSDSQETQYF | TGCGCCAGCAGCGACAGCCAAGAGACCCAGTACTTC
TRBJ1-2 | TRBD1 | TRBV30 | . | CAWSVTPRDREGYTF | TGTGCCTGGAGTGTAACCCCCCGGGACAGGGAAGGCTACACCTTC
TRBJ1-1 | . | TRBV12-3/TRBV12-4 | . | CASSPDRSEAFF | TGTGCCAGCAGTCCTGACAGGTCTGAAGCTTTCTTT
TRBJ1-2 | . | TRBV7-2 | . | CASSLDRLYGYTF | TGTGCCAGCAGCTTAGACAGACTATATGGCTACACCTTC
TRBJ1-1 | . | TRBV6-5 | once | CASSLQTNPAGTEAFF | TGTGCCAGCAGTTTACAGACCAACCCGGCGGGCACTGAAGCTTTCTTT
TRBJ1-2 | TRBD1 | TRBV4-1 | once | CASSQEVGGGGFYTF | TGCGCCAGCAGCCAAGAGGTAGGAGGGGGCGGATTCTACACCTTC
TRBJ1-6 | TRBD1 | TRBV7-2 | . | CASSFQTGLGSPLHF | TGTGCCAGCAGCTTCCAGACAGGGCTGGGTTCACCCCTCCACTTT